This T cell receptor (beta chain) was retrieved from a study of T cell changes during pregnancy in multiple sclerosis. CDR1 and CDR2 from the germline V gene are SGHNT and YENEEA. With 5 bases clipped from V and 4 bases from J, the junction kept 4 bases outside the gene matches. CDR3 length: 14 amino acids. Profiled with immunoSEQ multiplex PCR; TCRdb holds only in-frame clones, not every one. The sample shows fewer than 55,000 clones, more than 75% of them seen only once. This material consisted of CD8+ T cells from peripheral blood mononuclear cells, taken after pregnancy. This TCR was sampled from a female donor in good health, enrolled as a control in a pregnancy study. The chain links TRBV11-3 to TRBJ2-2; 7 bases map to TRBD2. CDR3 protein: CASSLGGSTGELFF. The CDR3 bases are TGTGCCAGCAGCCTCGGGGGGAGCACCGGGGAGCTGTTTTTT.